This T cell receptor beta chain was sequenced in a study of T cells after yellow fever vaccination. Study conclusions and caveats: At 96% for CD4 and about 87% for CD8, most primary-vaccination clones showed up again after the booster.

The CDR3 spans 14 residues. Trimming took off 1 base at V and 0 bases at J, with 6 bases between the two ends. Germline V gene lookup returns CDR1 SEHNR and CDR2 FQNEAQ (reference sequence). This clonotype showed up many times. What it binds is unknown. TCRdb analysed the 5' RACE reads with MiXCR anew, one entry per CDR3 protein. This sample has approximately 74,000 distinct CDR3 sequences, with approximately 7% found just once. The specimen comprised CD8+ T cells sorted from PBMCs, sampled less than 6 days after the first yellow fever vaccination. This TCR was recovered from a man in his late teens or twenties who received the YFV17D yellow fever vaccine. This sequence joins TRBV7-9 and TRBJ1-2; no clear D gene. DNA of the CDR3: TGTGCCAGCAGCTTAGTGAGAGCTAACTATGGCTACACCTTC. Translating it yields CASSLVRANYGYTF. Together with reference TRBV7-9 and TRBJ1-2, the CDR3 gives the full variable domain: DTGVSQNPRHKITKRGQNVTFRCDPISEHNRLYWYRQTLGQGPEFLTYFQNEAQLEKSRLLSDRFSAERPKGSFSTLEIQRTEQGDSAMYLCASSLVRANYGYTFGSGTRLTVV.